This T cell receptor (beta chain) was sequenced in a study of T cell responses to AZD1222 COVID-19 vaccine. The study, taken as a whole, reports: The CD4 TCRs associated with vaccination extended across spike and predominated at 160-218 and 743-854. Clonal diversity was possibly underestimated, and white British individuals and females predominated among donors.

This clone is a singleton in its sample. The antigen is undetermined. Assay used: immunoSEQ multiplex PCR; TCRdb lists only in-frame clones, some missing. The sample holds about 78,000 clones, roughly 80% seen once. CDR1 and CDR2 (germline): LGHNA, YSLEER. This CDR3 has 19 residues. The germline V and J ends were trimmed by 2 bases and 1 base, with 22 bases remaining between them. The sequencing used peripheral blood, collected on day 0 of AZD1222 vaccination. The genes are TRBV4-3 and TRBJ2-3; weak D call: TRBD2 (6 bases). This TCR derives from an adult in good health. The CDR3 DNA reads as TGCGCCAGCAGCCAACAGGCCCCCTTCGGGTTAGCGGGCACAGATACGCAGTATTTT. This encodes CASSQQAPFGLAGTDTQYF.